The clone carrying this T cell receptor (beta chain) has at least ten counts. Its target is unknown. Axillary draining lymph nodes of breast cancer patients supplied the node samples. This specimen comes from a study of breast tumors, draining lymph nodes, adjacent tissues. Study conclusions and caveats: Findings are consistent with lymph node origin and intratumoral expansion of most tumor T cells. Tumor and nontumor repertoires were significantly more similar in luminal-like than in basal-like breast cancer. Tumor repertoires ranked between lymph nodes and nontumor tissue in diversity, with V and J gene preferences. That most tumor T cells come from lymph nodes remained unproven.

TCRdb reprocessed the multiplex PCR reads via MiXCR and lists one record per CDR3 protein. The sample has about 180,000 distinct CDR3 sequences, 25% to 40% seen once. The sequence was obtained from a female donor with breast cancer. Some clones in this sample may be carry-over from other donors' samples. The specimen was axillary lymph node tissue.

The CDR3 nucleotides read TGTGCCATCAGTGGGGGACAGGGAGAATTCCAGTACTTC. This encodes CAISGGQGEFQYF. The chain is built from TRBV10-3 and TRBJ2-7; 9 bases map to TRBD1. The CDR3 has 13 amino acids. With 4 bases clipped from V and 10 bases from J, the junction kept 8 bases outside the gene matches. CDR1 is ENHRY and CDR2 is SYGVKD in the germline V gene.